This TCR beta chain is drawn from a study of blood T cell repertoires in COVID-19. Unmatched junction bases numbered 4, after V lost 1 base and J lost 4 bases. The CDR3 runs to 15 residues. The germline gives CDR1 LGHDT, CDR2 YNNKEL (reference sequence). In the authors' methods: Amplified reference gene primers provided the basis for estimating nucleated cell counts. Measured with immunoSEQ multiplex PCR; TCRdb has only the in-frame clones, and not every one. V, J and clone size were drawn from that table, and D and trimming were deduced from the DNA. The profile covers 45,000 or so clones, with about 90% appearing a single time and roughly 21% taken by the ten largest.

Sequenced material: peripheral blood. The TCR originated in a woman at least 80 years old in a cohort sampled during active or convalescent COVID-19. This sequence joins TRBV3-1 (or the pseudogene TRBV3-2) and TRBJ2-1, with 7 bases aligning to TRBD2. CDR3 residues: CASSQGGGSYNEQFF. The CDR3 DNA reads TGTGCCAGCAGCCAAGGGGGGGGTTCGTACAATGAGCAGTTCTTC.